The following is a T cell receptor beta chain sequence with its context. Under the authors' procedure: Estimation of nucleated cell counts was performed using reference gene primer amplification. Repertoires were generated with immunoSEQ multiplex PCR, while TCRdb's copy carries only in-frame clones and drops some. V, J and clone size derive from that table, while D and trimming were established from the DNA sequence. The data contain over 120,000 clones, more than 75% of them seen just once; the ten biggest clones take up more than 6.5%. This entry belongs to a study of blood T cell repertoires in COVID-19. Unmatched junction bases numbered 6, after V lost 3 bases and J lost 7 bases. The germline V gene encodes CDR1 SGHAT and CDR2 FQDESV (reference sequence). CDR3 length: 14 residues.

The sequence was obtained from a woman aged 45-60 years with active or convalescent COVID-19. The V call is TRBV11-1, the J call TRBJ1-1; TRBD1 aligns across 9 bases. Material for sequencing was peripheral blood. CDR3 residues: CASSFYRGLGEAFF. The DNA of the CDR3 is TGTGCCAGCAGCTTTTACAGGGGGCTTGGTGAAGCTTTCTTT.